This T cell receptor beta chain was identified in a study of blood T cell repertoires in COVID-19. Study in general: Italy, Spain and the United States were the sources of the convalescent and acute COVID-19 samples. PBMCs, B-cell-depleted T cells, or T cells provided the cDNA or gDNA that made up the material.

Original methodology: Counts of nucleated cells, estimated from reference gene primer amplification, were obtained. Data came from immunoSEQ multiplex PCR; TCRdb stores just in-frame clones and leaves some out. V and J calls and clone size are as listed in that table; D and trimming were resolved from the DNA. The profile shows approximately 200,000 clones, just under 90% of them singletons. Recovery meant two consecutive negative NP/OP PCR tests, professional clearance, or resolved symptoms. The source material was PBMCs or T cells enriched from blood (not recorded which). This TCR was sampled from a man aged 25-40 years who had recovered from COVID-19.

CDR3 in DNA: TGTGCCAGCAGCTCACAGGGAAGCACTGAAGCTTTCTTT. It yields the protein CASSSQGSTEAFF. The chain is built from TRBV6-2 or TRBV6-3 and TRBJ1-1, with D possibly matching TRBD1 (6 bases). The CDR3 runs 13 residues. The germline V gene has CDR1 MNHEY and CDR2 SVGEGT. Trimming removed 6 bases at V and 4 bases at J, with 12 bases between.